A selection of T cell receptor beta chains follows, all from one sample in a study of vaccination and CD4 T cells after COVID-19. TCRdb used MiXCR to reprocess the PCR reads, holding one entry per CDR3 protein. There are approximately 17,000 distinct CDR3 sequences in the sample; 50% occur only once, and 5% to 7% lies in the top ten. These receptors' targets are unknown. Material for sequencing was CD4+ T cells from blood, cultured in vitro. The receptors derive from a human donor who had recovered from COVID-19. The CDR3 runs from the conserved cysteine through the conserved F or W. Fields, in order: clone size, J gene, V gene, D gene, CDR3 protein, CDR3 DNA. A D gene is named only where the DNA matches it firmly. A clone size is listed for some rows: how often the clone was seen (once, few, many), or a class if it is expanded.

. TRBJ1-1 TRBV20-1 . CSAPRPAGEAFF TGCAGTGCCCCACGTCCCGCCGGCGAAGCTTTCTTT
large TRBJ2-7 TRBV15 . CATSKGRNYEQYF TGTGCCACCAGCAAAGGACGGAACTACGAGCAGTACTTC
. TRBJ1-2 TRBV5-1 . CASSLEGTPRHGYTF TGCGCCAGCAGCTTGGAGGGGACACCCCGCCATGGCTACACCTTC
. TRBJ1-3 TRBV28 . CASSLQSVSGNTIYF TGTGCCAGCAGTTTACAGTCGGTCTCTGGAAACACCATATATTTT
. TRBJ2-3 TRBV27 TRBD2 CASSLTSGTDTQYF TGTGCCAGCAGTTTAACTAGCGGAACGGATACGCAGTATTTT
once TRBJ2-5 TRBV19 TRBD1 CASSILMGAGGFETQYF TGTGCCAGTAGTATACTAATGGGAGCAGGGGGCTTCGAGACCCAGTACTTC
. TRBJ2-5 TRBV7-9 TRBD2 CASSLGLAGASGETQYF TGTGCCAGCAGCTTGGGACTAGCGGGAGCTTCAGGAGAGACCCAGTACTTC
. TRBJ1-2 TRBV15 . CATSRDGEGDYGYTF TGTGCCACCAGCAGAGATGGGGAGGGAGACTATGGCTACACCTTC
. TRBJ2-1 TRBV19 TRBD2 CASSILAGGPGEQFF TGTGCCAGTAGTATCTTAGCGGGAGGGCCGGGTGAGCAGTTCTTC
. TRBJ2-2 TRBV20-1 TRBD1 CSARDPSPGGTGFSGELFF TGCAGTGCTAGAGACCCGAGCCCAGGTGGGACAGGGTTCTCCGGGGAGCTGTTTTTT
. TRBJ2-1 TRBV14 . CASSLVFGYNEQFF TGTGCCAGCAGCCTCGTCTTCGGTTACAATGAGCAGTTCTTC
few TRBJ1-3 TRBV21-1 . CASSIESSGNTIYF TGTGCCAGCAGCATCGAGAGCTCTGGAAACACCATATATTTT
. TRBJ1-1 TRBV7-3 . CASRLSWNTEAFF TGTGCCAGCAGGCTCTCGTGGAATACTGAAGCTTTCTTT
. TRBJ2-5 TRBV11-3 . CASSSPGAGVEETQYF TGTGCCAGCAGCTCCCCAGGAGCAGGCGTTGAAGAGACCCAGTACTTC
few TRBJ2-3 TRBV19 . CASSISWGVQYF TGTGCCAGTAGTATCAGTTGGGGGGTGCAGTATTTT
few TRBJ1-5 TRBV10-3 TRBD1 CAISESIGTEGQPQHF TGTGCCATCAGTGAGTCGATTGGGACAGAAGGGCAGCCCCAGCATTTT
few TRBJ1-2 TRBV20-1 TRBD1 CSASDRDSFGYTF TGCAGTGCTAGCGACCGGGACAGTTTCGGCTACACCTTC
once TRBJ2-7 TRBV11-3 . CASSSGQLPPYEQYF TGTGCCAGCAGCTCCGGACAGCTCCCCCCCTACGAGCAGTACTTC
once TRBJ1-2 TRBV14 . CASSQEVRPRDGYGYTF TGTGCCAGCAGCCAAGAAGTACGTCCGCGGGATGGCTATGGCTACACCTTC
. TRBJ2-5 TRBV30 TRBD2 CACRLAGGETQYF TGTGCCTGTCGACTAGCGGGAGGGGAGACCCAGTACTTC
few TRBJ1-5 TRBV6-2/TRBV6-3 . CASSNREIGYQPQHF TGTGCCAGCAGTAACAGGGAAATAGGCTATCAGCCCCAGCATTTT
. TRBJ1-2 TRBV4-2 . CASSQEGREAGYTF TGTGCCAGCAGCCAAGAGGGCAGGGAAGCTGGCTACACCTTC
. TRBJ2-3 TRBV2 . CASWEQGGTDTQYF TGTGCCAGCTGGGAACAGGGAGGAACAGATACGCAGTATTTT
. TRBJ1-1 TRBV19 . CASTPMGRNPNTEAFF TGTGCCAGTACTCCGATGGGACGGAACCCGAACACTGAAGCTTTCTTT
once TRBJ1-4 TRBV7-2 TRBD1 CASSLAGQGNEKLFF TGTGCCAGCAGCTTAGCGGGACAGGGGAATGAAAAACTGTTTTTT
. TRBJ2-3 TRBV12-3/TRBV12-4 TRBD2 CASSFAGGEDTQYF TGTGCCAGCAGTTTTGCGGGAGGTGAAGATACGCAGTATTTT
. TRBJ1-2 TRBV5-6 . CASSLVGPYYGYTF TGTGCCAGCAGCTTGGTGGGGCCTTACTACGGCTACACCTTC
. TRBJ1-2 TRBV12-3/TRBV12-4 TRBD1 CASSYLTGGYGYTF TGTGCCAGCAGCTACCTCACAGGGGGCTATGGCTACACCTTC
. TRBJ1-4 TRBV29-1 TRBD1 CSAGTAEKLFF TGCAGCGCCGGGACAGCAGAAAAACTGTTTTTT
. TRBJ1-1 TRBV5-4 TRBD1 CASSSGQGFYEAFF TGTGCCAGCAGCTCGGGACAGGGGTTCTATGAAGCTTTCTTT
. TRBJ1-2 TRBV30 . CAWGLNYGYTF TGTGCCTGGGGACTTAACTATGGCTACACCTTC
medium-sized TRBJ2-2 TRBV19 TRBD1 CASTDLRDRGVTGELFF TGTGCCAGTACCGACCTCCGGGACAGGGGAGTTACCGGGGAGCTGTTTTTT
few TRBJ1-6 TRBV7-9 TRBD1 CASSPGQGSPLHF TGTGCCAGCAGCCCGGGACAGGGGTCACCCCTCCACTTT
. TRBJ2-4 TRBV20-1 TRBD2 CSAREAGKNIQYF TGCAGTGCTAGAGAAGCGGGAAAAAACATTCAGTACTTC
few TRBJ2-1 TRBV20-1 . CSARGAYNEQFF TGCAGTGCTAGAGGGGCCTACAATGAGCAGTTCTTC
. TRBJ2-3 TRBV10-1 . CASSSEDTQYF TGCGCCAGCTCCTCGGAAGATACGCAGTATTTT
few TRBJ2-5 TRBV24-1 TRBD1 CATSTGGWETQYF TGTGCCACCAGTACAGGGGGTTGGGAGACCCAGTACTTC
. TRBJ1-1 TRBV18 . CASSLKTLGANTEAFF TGTGCCAGCTCACTCAAAACGTTAGGAGCGAACACTGAAGCTTTCTTT
. TRBJ2-5 TRBV5-8 TRBD2 CASSLGLAGSAGETQYF TGTGCCAGCAGCCTCGGACTAGCGGGTTCGGCCGGGGAGACCCAGTACTTC
. TRBJ2-2 TRBV29-1 . CSVARGVGTGELFF TGCAGCGTTGCTAGGGGAGTCGGCACCGGGGAGCTGTTTTTT
few TRBJ1-2 TRBV11-2 . CASSLRFPSGQGYTF TGTGCCAGCAGCTTAAGATTCCCTTCGGGTCAAGGCTACACCTTC
few TRBJ2-7 TRBV6-2/TRBV6-3 . CASSYGTLLLEQYF TGTGCCAGCAGTTACGGGACTCTCCTTTTGGAGCAGTACTTC
. TRBJ2-3 TRBV20-1 TRBD2 CSAIPTSGRQDTQYF TGCAGTGCCATCCCGACTAGCGGGAGACAGGATACGCAGTATTTT
few TRBJ1-4 TRBV20-1 . CSARPRGGGEKLFF TGCAGTGCTAGACCCAGAGGAGGTGGTGAAAAACTGTTTTTT
. TRBJ2-5 TRBV5-1 TRBD2 CASSLQPSGRGETQYF TGCGCCAGCAGCTTACAGCCTAGCGGGAGAGGAGAGACCCAGTACTTC
. TRBJ2-7 TRBV12-3/TRBV12-4 . CASSLGQAPSYEQYF TGTGCCAGCAGTTTGGGGCAGGCGCCATCCTACGAGCAGTACTTC
. TRBJ2-1 TRBV7-2 . CASTGPPVPNEQFF TGTGCCAGCACGGGACCCCCGGTCCCTAATGAGCAGTTCTTC
. TRBJ2-3 TRBV27 . CASSWRGPSTDTQYF TGTGCCAGCAGTTGGCGCGGGCCTAGCACAGATACGCAGTATTTT
. TRBJ2-5 TRBV18 TRBD1 CASSPSGQGETQYF TGTGCCAGCTCACCGTCCGGACAGGGGGAGACCCAGTACTTC
few TRBJ2-3 TRBV20-1 TRBD2 CSALRGGSADTQYF TGCAGTGCTTTACGGGGCGGGAGCGCAGATACGCAGTATTTT
. TRBJ2-5 TRBV30 . CAWSVGQRQETQYF TGTGCCTGGAGTGTGGGGCAGCGACAAGAGACCCAGTACTTC